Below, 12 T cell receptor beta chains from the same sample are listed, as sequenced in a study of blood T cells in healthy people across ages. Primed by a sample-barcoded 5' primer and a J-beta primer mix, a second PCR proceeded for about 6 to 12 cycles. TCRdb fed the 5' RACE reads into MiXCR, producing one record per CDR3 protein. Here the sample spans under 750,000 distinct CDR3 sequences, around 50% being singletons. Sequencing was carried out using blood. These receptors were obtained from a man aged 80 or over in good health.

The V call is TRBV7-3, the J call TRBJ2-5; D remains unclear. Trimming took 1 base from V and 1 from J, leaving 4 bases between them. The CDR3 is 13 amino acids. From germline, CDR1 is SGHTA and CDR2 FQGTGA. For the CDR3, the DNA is TGTGCCAGCAGCTTAAGTCCCCAAGAGACCCAGTACTTC. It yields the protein CASSLSPQETQYF.

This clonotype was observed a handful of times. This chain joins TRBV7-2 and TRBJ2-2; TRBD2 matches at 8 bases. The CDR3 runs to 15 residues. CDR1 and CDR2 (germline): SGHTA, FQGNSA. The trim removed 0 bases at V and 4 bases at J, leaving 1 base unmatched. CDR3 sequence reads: CASSLALAGTGELFF. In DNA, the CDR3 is TGTGCCAGCAGCTTAGCCCTAGCGGGCACCGGGGAGCTGTTTTTT.

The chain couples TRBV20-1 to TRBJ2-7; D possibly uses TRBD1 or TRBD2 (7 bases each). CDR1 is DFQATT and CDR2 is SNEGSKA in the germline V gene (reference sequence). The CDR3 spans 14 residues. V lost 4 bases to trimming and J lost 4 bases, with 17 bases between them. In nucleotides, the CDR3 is TGCAGTGCTATAAGCTGGCAGGGGGGGTACGAGCAGTACTTC. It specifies CSAISWQGGYEQYF.

The CDR3 DNA reads TGTGCCATCAGTGGGGCAGGGGGCGAGCAGTACTTC. It encodes CAISGAGGEQYF. The V and J genes are TRBV10-3 and TRBJ2-7; TRBD1 aligns across 7 bases. V lost 4 bases, J lost 6 bases, and 3 bases stayed unmatched. Germline loops: CDR1 ENHRY, CDR2 SYGVKD. There are 12 residues in the CDR3.

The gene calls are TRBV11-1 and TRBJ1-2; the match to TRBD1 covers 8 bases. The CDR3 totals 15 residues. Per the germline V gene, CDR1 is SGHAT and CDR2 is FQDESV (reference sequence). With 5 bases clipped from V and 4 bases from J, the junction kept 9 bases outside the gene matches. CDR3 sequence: CASSRGTGDTYGYTF. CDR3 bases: TGTGCCAGCAGCCGAGGGACAGGTGACACCTATGGCTACACCTTC.

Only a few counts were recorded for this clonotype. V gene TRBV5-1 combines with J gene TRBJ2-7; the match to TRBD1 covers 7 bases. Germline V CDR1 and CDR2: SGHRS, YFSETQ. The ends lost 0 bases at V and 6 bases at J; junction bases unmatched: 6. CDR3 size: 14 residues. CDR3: CASSLGQGDSEQYF. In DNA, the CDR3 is TGCGCCAGCAGCTTGGGGCAGGGGGATTCCGAGCAGTACTTC.

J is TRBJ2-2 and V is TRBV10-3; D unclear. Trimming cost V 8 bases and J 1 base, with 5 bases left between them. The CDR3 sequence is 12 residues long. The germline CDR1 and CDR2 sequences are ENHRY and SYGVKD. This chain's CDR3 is CAIGRNTGELFF. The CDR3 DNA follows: TGTGCCATCGGCAGGAACACCGGGGAGCTGTTTTTT.

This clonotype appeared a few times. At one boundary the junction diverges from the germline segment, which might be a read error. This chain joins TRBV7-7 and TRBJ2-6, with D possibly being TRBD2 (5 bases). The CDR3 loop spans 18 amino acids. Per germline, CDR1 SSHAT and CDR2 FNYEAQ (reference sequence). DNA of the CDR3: TGTGCTAGCAGCCCCGCGGCTCCGGGGAGCTCTGGGGCCAACGTCCTGACTTTC. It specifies CASSPAAPGSSGANVLTF.

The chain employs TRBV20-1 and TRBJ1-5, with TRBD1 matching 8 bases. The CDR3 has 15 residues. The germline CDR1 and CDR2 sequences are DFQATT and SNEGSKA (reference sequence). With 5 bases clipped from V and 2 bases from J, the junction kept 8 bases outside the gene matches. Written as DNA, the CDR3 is TGCAGTGCTGTATCCAGGGGGCATGGCAATCAGCCCCAGCATTTT. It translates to CSAVSRGHGNQPQHF.

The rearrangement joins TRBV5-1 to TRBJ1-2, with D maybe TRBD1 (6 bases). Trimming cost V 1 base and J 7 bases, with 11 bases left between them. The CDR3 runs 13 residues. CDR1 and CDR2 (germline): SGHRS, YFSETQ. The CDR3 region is CASSLKGESGYTF. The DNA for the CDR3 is TGCGCCAGCAGCTTGAAGGGGGAGAGTGGCTACACCTTC.

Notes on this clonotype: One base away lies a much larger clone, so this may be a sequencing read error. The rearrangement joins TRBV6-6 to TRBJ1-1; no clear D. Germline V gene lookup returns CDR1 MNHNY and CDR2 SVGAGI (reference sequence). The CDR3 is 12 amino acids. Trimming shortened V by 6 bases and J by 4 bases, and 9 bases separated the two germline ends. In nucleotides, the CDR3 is TGTGCCAGCAGCCGATTGTTCACTGAAGCTTTCTTT. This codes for CASSRLFTEAFF.

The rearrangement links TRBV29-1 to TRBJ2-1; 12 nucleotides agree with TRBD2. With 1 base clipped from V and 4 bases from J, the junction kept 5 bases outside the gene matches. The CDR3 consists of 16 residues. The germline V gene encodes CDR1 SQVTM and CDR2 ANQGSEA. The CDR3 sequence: CSVEGGLAGLYNEQFF. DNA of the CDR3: TGCAGCGTTGAAGGGGGACTAGCGGGTCTATACAATGAGCAGTTCTTC.